These 19 T cell receptor beta chains came from one sample sequenced in a study of T cell repertoires in cytomegalovirus infection (dated by TCRdb to between 2018 and 2021). The treatment or condition label, read with the paper, signifies: in vitro stimulation with specific CMV peptide epitopes to enrich CMV-specific T cells. Their antigens remain unidentified. Sequencing instrument: Illumina HiSeq 1500. TCRdb cleaned the public reads at Q25 with fastp, built clones with MiXCR and kept in-frame beta chains. Merged by CDR3 protein, the rows form single entries marked with the most common genes and DNA. The table for this sample lists around 540,000 distinct CDR3 sequences; 33% of them were counted only once. 15% to 20% of the sample is in the top ten clones. The specimen comprised cultured PBMCs, sampled from culture after CMV antigen stimulation. The receptors shown here come from a human donor in good health (CMV status not recorded). Some clones in this sample may be carry-over from other donors' samples.

Of note for this clonotype: The junction does not match germline at one end; this may be a read error. The V call is TRBV12-3 or TRBV12-4, the J call TRBJ2-6; the match to TRBD1 covers 9 bases. CDR3 length: 17 amino acids. The CDR3 sequence is CASSAGQGSSGANVPTF. The DNA of the CDR3 is TGTGCCAGCAGTGCCGGACAGGGGTCCTCTGGGGCCAACGTCCCGACTTTC.

The chain joins TRBV12-3 or TRBV12-4 to TRBJ2-3; D may be TRBD2 (5 bases). The ends were cut back, 6 bases at V and 7 bases at J, with 11 bases in the middle. The CDR3 is 12 residues long. The CDR3 region is CASSPERYTQYF. CDR3 DNA sequence: TGTGCCAGCAGCCCGGAGCGGTATACGCAGTATTTT.

Only a few counts were recorded for this clonotype. CDR3 bases: TGTGCCAGCAGCCCCTTCCCCGCTGGGGCCAACGTCCTGACTTTC. Translating it yields CASSPFPAGANVLTF. The chain uses TRBV7-9 and TRBJ2-6; D gene ambiguous. Trimming took 5 bases from V and 2 from J, leaving 10 bases between them. The CDR3 runs to 15 residues. The germline V gene encodes CDR1 SEHNR and CDR2 FQNEAQ (reference sequence).

V usage is TRBV4-1 and J usage is TRBJ2-5; TRBD2 matches 7 bases. The length of the CDR3 is 14 residues. V was clipped by 3 bases and J by 13 bases; unmatched bases: 14. Germline-derived CDR1 and CDR2 are MGHRA and YSYEKL. Here the CDR3 reads CASSQTPAREPRYF. The DNA of the CDR3 is TGCGCCAGCAGCCAGACCCCAGCGCGGGAGCCTAGGTACTTC.

The genes are TRBV7-6 and TRBJ2-7; D gene unclear. Germline lookup yields CDR1 SGHVS and CDR2 FNYEAQ. Trimming stripped 1 base from V and 0 bases from J, with 13 bases between. This CDR3 comprises 16 residues. The CDR3 coding sequence is TGTGCCAGCAGCTTAGAAACGGATATCAGCTCCTACGAGCAGTACTTC. This codes for CASSLETDISSYEQYF.

The rearrangement joins TRBV20-1 to TRBJ2-5; 10 bases match TRBD2. The CDR3 extends over 16 amino acids. The V gene's germline CDR1 is DFQATT and CDR2 SNEGSKA (reference sequence). V lost 2 bases and J lost 4; bases outside the gene matches: 10. CDR3 bases: TGCAGTGCTAGATGGGCTAGCGGGAGTTCCCCAGAGACCCAGTACTTC. As protein: CSARWASGSSPETQYF.

The genes are TRBV20-1 and TRBJ2-1; D is possibly TRBD1 or TRBD2 (5 bases each). The CDR3 is 13 residues long. Trimming left V 2 bases short and J 6 bases short, with 11 bases between. Germline CDR1 and CDR2: DFQATT and SNEGSKA (reference sequence). Written as DNA, the CDR3 is TGCAGTGCTAGATCGGGGCACCGCAATGAGCAGTTCTTC. This encodes CSARSGHRNEQFF.

This clonotype has a count of ten or more. This chain uses TRBV11-2 with TRBJ1-3; D possibly corresponds to TRBD1 (5 bases). The CDR3 covers 17 residues. The V gene lost 6 bases and the J gene lost 0 bases, with 18 bases spanning the gap. Looked up from germline, CDR1 is SGHAT and CDR2 is FQNNGV. The CDR3 loop is CASSQRGRRLSGNTIYF. Here the CDR3 DNA reads TGTGCCAGCAGTCAAAGGGGCAGGCGCCTCTCTGGAAACACCATATATTTT.

This clonotype occurred a few times. The CDR3 sequence: CASSGTETQYF. CDR3 in DNA: TGTGCCAGCAGCGGAACGGAGACCCAGTACTTC. The chain joins TRBV7-2 to TRBJ2-5; no definite D call. Trimming took 5 bases from V and 5 from J, leaving 6 bases between them. Looked up from germline, CDR1 is SGHTA and CDR2 is FQGNSA. The CDR3 runs 11 residues.

The genes are TRBV12-3 or TRBV12-4 and TRBJ1-6; maybe TRBD1 (6 bases). V was shortened by 6 bases and J by 5 bases, with 14 bases between the two germline ends. CDR3 size: 15 residues. The CDR3 loop reads CASRQGHANNSPLHF. The CDR3 DNA reads as TGTGCCAGCAGACAGGGACACGCGAATAATTCACCCCTCCACTTT.

The chain carries TRBV28 and TRBJ2-3; D unclear. The CDR3 sequence is 13 residues long. The ends were cut back, 3 bases at V and 3 bases at J, with 7 bases in the middle. The V gene's germline CDR1 is MDHEN and CDR2 SYDVKM. CDR3 nucleotides: TGTGCCAGCAGTTTTTGGAAGACAGATACGCAGTATTTT. Translation gives CASSFWKTDTQYF.

This clonotype has a handful of counts. This chain joins TRBV7-4 and TRBJ1-1; TRBD1 matches at 7 bases. V was pared by 4 bases and J by 0 bases, with 14 bases of the junction left unmatched. CDR1 SGHVT and CDR2 SQSDAQ come from the germline V gene. CDR3 length: 18 amino acids. The CDR3 region is CASSSPTRTGLMNTEAFF. CDR3 nucleotides: TGTGCCAGCAGCTCCCCTACCCGGACAGGATTAATGAACACTGAAGCTTTCTTT.

This rearrangement joins TRBV7-9 to TRBJ2-7; a weak D match, TRBD2 (6 bases). CDR3 length equals 17 residues. The V gene's germline CDR1 is SEHNR and CDR2 FQNEAQ (reference sequence). V dropped 5 bases and J dropped 2 bases, with 22 bases sitting between them. As DNA, the CDR3 is TGTGCCAGCAGCCCACCTCATACGGGGACTGGGACCTACGAGCAGTACTTC. Translated, it gives CASSPPHTGTGTYEQYF.

This clonotype has a handful of counts. The CDR3 DNA is TGTGCCAGCAGTTTAACATATGGGGGCCGCAATGAGCAGTTCTTC. Protein: CASSLTYGGRNEQFF. This chain links TRBV27 with TRBJ2-1; maybe TRBD1 (6 bases). Trimming cost V 2 bases and J 6 bases, with 14 bases left between them. CDR1 and CDR2 from the germline V gene are MNHEY and SMNVEV (reference sequence). The CDR3 length is 15 residues.

This clonotype was observed a handful of times. The rearrangement links TRBV7-2 to TRBJ2-3; weak D call: TRBD2 (6 bases). The CDR3 loop spans 13 amino acids. The V and J ends lost 5 bases and 8 bases respectively, with 14 bases between them. In germline, CDR1 is SGHTA, CDR2 FQGNSA. This CDR3 reads CASSDQMRGTQYF. The CDR3 DNA reads as TGTGCCAGCAGCGACCAGATGCGGGGTACGCAGTATTTT.

This clonotype was observed at least ten times. The gene calls are TRBV28 and TRBJ1-2; tentatively, D is TRBD1 (6 bases). This CDR3 is 11 amino acids long. Per the germline V gene, CDR1 is MDHEN and CDR2 is SYDVKM. Trimming took 6 bases from V and 8 from J, leaving 10 bases between them. In DNA, the CDR3 is TGTGCCAGCAGCCCGAGGGGGGGCTACACCTTC. Translating gives CASSPRGGYTF.

This sequence joins TRBV5-4 and TRBJ2-5; 10 bases agree with TRBD2. CDR1 and CDR2 from the germline V gene are SGHNT and YYREEE (reference sequence). The CDR3 covers 16 residues. Trimming took 4 bases from V and 4 from J; bases not matched to a gene: 10. CDR3 amino acids: CASSPGLAGVLETQYF. The CDR3 region has the DNA TGTGCCAGCAGCCCGGGCCTAGCGGGAGTTTTAGAGACCCAGTACTTC.

This clonotype was seen many times. The chain joins TRBV7-2 to TRBJ1-5; D remains ambiguous. Germline CDR1 SGHTA, CDR2 FQGNSA. Trimming removed 4 bases from V and 7 bases from J, with 11 bases in between. The CDR3 extends over 13 amino acids. The CDR3 coding sequence is TGTGCCAGCAGCTCACAAAATGGACAGCCCCAGCATTTT. It translates to CASSSQNGQPQHF. Complete variable domain (other parts from reference TRBV7-2 and TRBJ1-5): GAGVSQSPSNKVTEKGKDVELRCDPISGHTALYWYRQSLGQGLEFLIYFQGNSAPDKSGLPSDRFSAERTGGSVSTLTIQRTQQEDSAVYLCASSSQNGQPQHFGDGTRLSIL.

The V gene is TRBV7-6, the J gene TRBJ2-7, with D possibly being TRBD1 (6 bases). V dropped 3 bases and J dropped 2 bases, with 14 bases sitting between them. Germline CDR1 and CDR2: SGHVS and FNYEAQ. This CDR3 contains 15 residues. The CDR3 region is CASSLTGPNAYEQYF. The CDR3 region has the DNA TGTGCCAGCAGCTTGACAGGACCCAACGCCTACGAGCAGTACTTC.